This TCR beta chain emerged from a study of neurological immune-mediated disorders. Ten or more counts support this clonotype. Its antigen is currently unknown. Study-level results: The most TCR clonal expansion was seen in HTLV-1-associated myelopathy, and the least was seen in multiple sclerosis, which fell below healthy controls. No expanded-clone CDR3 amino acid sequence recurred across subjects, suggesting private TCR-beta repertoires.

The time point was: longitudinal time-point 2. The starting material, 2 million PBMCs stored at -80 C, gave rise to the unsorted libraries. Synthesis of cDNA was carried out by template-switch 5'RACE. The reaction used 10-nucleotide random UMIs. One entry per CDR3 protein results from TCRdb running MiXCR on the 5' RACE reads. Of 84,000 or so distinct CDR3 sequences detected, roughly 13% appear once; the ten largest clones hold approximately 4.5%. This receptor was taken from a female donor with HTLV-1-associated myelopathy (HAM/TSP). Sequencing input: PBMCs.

The CDR3 region has the DNA TGCGCCAGCAGCACTACTAGCGGGGGGGACATTCAGTACTTC. Translated: CASSTTSGGDIQYF. This sequence joins TRBV5-1 and TRBJ2-4; 13 bases fit TRBD2. Germline V gene sequence: CDR1 SGHRS, CDR2 YFSETQ. Unmatched junction bases numbered 3, after V lost 4 bases and J lost 8 bases. This CDR3 region has 14 residues.